This passage covers 24 T cell receptor beta chains from one sample sequenced in a study of blood T cell repertoires in COVID-19. Generated by immunoSEQ multiplex PCR, the TCRdb table keeps only in-frame clones and is missing some. The table lists about 100,000 clones, around 88% of them singletons. Sequencing input: peripheral blood. All receptors come from a man aged 45 to 65 with active or convalescent COVID-19.

This clone has only one observation. The chain couples TRBV9 to TRBJ2-3; D perhaps matches TRBD2 (5 bases). Germline-derived CDR1 and CDR2 are SGDLS and YYNGEE. CDR3 length: 18 residues. The V end lost 3 bases, the J end lost 5 bases, and 25 bases lay between the germline ends. CDR3 region: CASSEPLVASRRGDTQYF. The CDR3 nucleotides read TGTGCCAGCAGCGAGCCTCTCGTAGCGTCCCGCCGGGGAGATACGCAGTATTTT.

V usage is TRBV2 and J usage is TRBJ1-4; 7 bases map to TRBD1. This CDR3 region has 15 residues. Germline V lookup: CDR1 SNHLY, CDR2 FYNNEI. V was pared by 1 base and J by 5 bases, with 4 bases of the junction left unmatched. Written as DNA, the CDR3 is TGTGCCAGCAGTGAAGGGGGACAGCCAAATGAAAAACTGTTTTTT. This codes for CASSEGGQPNEKLFF.

This clone was observed a single time. The chain employs TRBV19 and TRBJ1-5; D ambiguous. V was cut by 1 base and J by 3 bases, with 10 bases left in between. Germline assignment: CDR1 LNHDA and CDR2 SQIVND (reference sequence). The CDR3 length is 15 residues. Here the CDR3 reads CASSIVPGFNQPQHF. The DNA for the CDR3 is TGTGCCAGTAGTATAGTACCGGGGTTCAATCAGCCCCAGCATTTT.

The chain recombines TRBV11-2 with TRBJ2-7, with D tentatively TRBD1 (5 bases). V shed 3 bases and J shed 4 bases, with 19 bases lying between them. In germline, CDR1 is SGHAT, CDR2 FQNNGV. The CDR3 runs to 16 residues. The CDR3 sequence is CASSLGRLEPSYEQYF. The CDR3 coding sequence is TGTGCCAGCAGCTTGGGGCGGCTCGAGCCAAGTTACGAGCAGTACTTC.

The genes are TRBV19 and TRBJ1-1; D is possibly TRBD1 (6 bases). Germline CDR1 and CDR2: LNHDA and SQIVND (reference sequence). The V and J ends lost 0 bases and 4 bases respectively, with 21 bases between them. The length of the CDR3 is 18 residues. CDR3 coding DNA: TGTGCCAGTAGTATAGATAGGGGGTCCCTATTATGGAGCACTGAAGCTTTCTTT. Amino acid sequence: CASSIDRGSLLWSTEAFF. Filled out from reference TRBV19 and TRBJ1-1, the complete variable domain reads DGGITQSPKYLFRKEGQNVTLSCEQNLNHDAMYWYRQDPGQGLRLIYYSQIVNDFQKGDIAEGYSVSREKKESFPLTVTSAQKNPTAFYLCASSIDRGSLLWSTEAFFGQGTRLTVV.

The chain employs TRBV7-9 and TRBJ1-3; 8 nucleotides match TRBD1. Germline V gives CDR1 SEHNR, CDR2 FQNEAQ (reference sequence). Losses at the gene ends were 5 bases for V and 0 bases for J; bases not matched to a gene: 6. The CDR3 has 16 residues. The CDR3 coding sequence is TGTGCCAGCAGCAGCCTTACAGGGGGCTCTGGAAACACCATATATTTT. Translation gives CASSSLTGGSGNTIYF. The variable domain in full, completed from reference TRBV7-9 and TRBJ1-3, reads DTGVSQNPRHKITKRGQNVTFRCDPISEHNRLYWYRQTLGQGPEFLTYFQNEAQLEKSRLLSDRFSAERPKGSFSTLEIQRTEQGDSAMYLCASSSLTGGSGNTIYFGEGSWLTVV.

This rearrangement joins TRBV5-5 to TRBJ2-7, with 10 bases identical to TRBD2. The CDR3 length is 13 residues. Germline CDR1 SGHKS, CDR2 YYEKEE (reference sequence). Losses at the gene ends were 3 bases for V and 4 bases for J; bases not matched to a gene: 1. The CDR3 DNA reads as TGTGCCAGCAGCTGGACTAGCGGTTACGAGCAGTACTTC. It codes for CASSWTSGYEQYF.

The chain uses TRBV11-2 and TRBJ2-5; TRBD1 might be the D (6 bases). Looked up from germline, CDR1 is SGHAT and CDR2 is FQNNGV. Trimming pared 3 bases from V and 5 bases from J, leaving 13 bases between. The length of the CDR3 is 14 residues. DNA of the CDR3: TGTGCCAGCAGCTTGGACAGTGTACTTGAGACCCAGTACTTC. This codes for CASSLDSVLETQYF.

V usage is TRBV18 and J usage is TRBJ1-1; 8 positions match TRBD1. Germline V CDR1 and CDR2: KGHSH, LQKENI. The CDR3 consists of 14 residues. V gave up 6 bases and J gave up 4 bases; unmatched junction bases: 7. This CDR3 is CASSPAGGFTEAFF. The CDR3 DNA reads as TGTGCCAGCTCTCCGGCAGGGGGCTTCACTGAAGCTTTCTTT.

The chain couples TRBV11-3 to TRBJ2-2, with a possible D match to TRBD1 (5 bases). Trimming removed 2 bases from V and 4 bases from J, with 8 bases in between. Germline CDR1 is SGHNT and CDR2 is YENEEA. The CDR3 covers 14 residues. The CDR3 DNA sequence: TGTGCCAGCAGCTTATCAAGGGGCACCGGGGAGCTGTTTTTT. Protein sequence: CASSLSRGTGELFF.

CDR3 in DNA: TGTGCCAGCAGCCCCTGGACTAGCGGGAGCGATGAGCAGTTCTTC. Translation: CASSPWTSGSDEQFF. V is TRBV7-9 and J is TRBJ2-1; 13 bases fit TRBD2. Per germline, CDR1 SEHNR and CDR2 FQNEAQ (reference sequence). The CDR3 covers 15 residues. Trimming cost V 5 bases and J 8 bases; bases outside gene matches: 6.

This clone was detected a few times. The V gene is TRBV28, the J gene TRBJ1-1; TRBD1 might be the D (5 bases). The length of the CDR3 is 15 residues. Trimming took off 1 base at V and 5 bases at J, with 14 bases between the two ends. Germline V lookup: CDR1 MDHEN, CDR2 SYDVKM. The DNA of the CDR3 is TGTGCCAGCAGTTTATATGGGGGGGAGAGGACTGAAGCTTTCTTT. It yields the protein CASSLYGGERTEAFF.

This clone came up a few times. DNA for the CDR3: TGTGCCAGCAGCCTCCGGGACTCGAGAGAGCAGTACTTC. It specifies CASSLRDSREQYF. This chain uses TRBV5-5 with TRBJ2-7; tentatively, D is TRBD2 (6 bases). From germline, CDR1 is SGHKS and CDR2 YYEKEE (reference sequence). Trimming removed 4 bases from V and 7 bases from J, with 15 bases in between. The CDR3 totals 13 residues.

This chain links TRBV2 with TRBJ1-6; D uncertain. Germline values: CDR1 SNHLY, CDR2 FYNNEI. The CDR3 loop spans 14 amino acids. V was trimmed by 7 bases and J by 7 bases, leaving 14 bases between them. CDR3 protein: CASKGEGRNSPLHF. The CDR3 DNA is TGTGCCAGCAAAGGAGAGGGTCGGAATTCACCCCTCCACTTT.

The chain uses TRBV3-1 (or the pseudogene TRBV3-2) and TRBJ1-1; D call uncertain. V was cut by 2 bases and J by 3 bases, with 7 bases left in between. Germline V CDR1 and CDR2: LGHDT, YNNKEL (reference sequence). CDR3 length equals 13 residues. CDR3 sequence (DNA): TGTGCCAGCAGCCAATACGGGGACACTGAAGCTTTCTTT. It yields the protein CASSQYGDTEAFF.

This clone was detected once. In DNA form, the CDR3 reads TGTGCCAGCAGCTTAGCGGCCGAATATTATGGCTACACCTTC. It yields the protein CASSLAAEYYGYTF. V is TRBV7-9 and J is TRBJ1-2; no definite D call. The CDR3 runs to 14 residues. The germline V and J ends were trimmed by 0 bases and 5 bases, with 10 bases remaining between them. Per germline, CDR1 SEHNR and CDR2 FQNEAQ (reference sequence).

V and J are TRBV10-3 and TRBJ2-3, with D uncertain. There are 12 residues in the CDR3. Trimming pared 2 bases from V and 5 bases from J, leaving 5 bases between. The germline CDR1 and CDR2 sequences are ENHRY and SYGVKD. This CDR3 reads CAISETRDTQYF. CDR3 DNA sequence: TGTGCCATCAGTGAGACGCGAGATACGCAGTATTTT.

The rearrangement joins TRBV5-1 to TRBJ2-1, with 11 bases identical to TRBD2. This CDR3 has 15 amino acids. Germline CDR1 and CDR2: SGHRS and YFSETQ. The V segment lost 4 bases and the J segment 8 bases; nucleotides outside the gene matches: 8. The CDR3 DNA is TGCGCCAGCAGCCCCACTAGCGGGAGCCTTGATGAGCAGTTCTTC. It specifies CASSPTSGSLDEQFF.

V gene TRBV24-1 combines with J gene TRBJ2-2; 8 bases fit TRBD2. Germline values: CDR1 KGHDR, CDR2 SFDVKD. J was trimmed by 4 bases and V by 4 bases; bases with no gene match: 7. The CDR3 is made up of 16 amino acids. The CDR3 sequence is CATSEQLAGSTGELFF. The CDR3 bases are TGTGCCACCAGTGAACAGTTAGCGGGGAGCACCGGGGAGCTGTTTTTT.

This chain uses TRBV2 with TRBJ2-2; D is perhaps TRBD1 (5 bases). CDR1 SNHLY and CDR2 FYNNEI come from the germline V gene. V lost 6 bases and J 5 bases, leaving 10 bases between the germline ends. The CDR3 is 13 residues long. CDR3 residues: CASRAQGTGELFF. The CDR3 DNA follows: TGTGCCAGCAGGGCCCAGGGAACCGGGGAGCTGTTTTTT.

This rearrangement joins TRBV6-1 to TRBJ1-1, with no clear D. V was shortened by 2 bases and J by 1 base, with 5 bases between the two germline ends. Germline V gene data show CDR1 as MNHNS and CDR2 as SASEGT. The CDR3 is 13 residues long. CDR3 DNA sequence: TGTGCCAGCAGTGAAACAGAGAACACTGAAGCTTTCTTT. Translation gives CASSETENTEAFF.

This chain links TRBV28 with TRBJ2-7, with D possibly matching TRBD2 (5 bases). The CDR3 totals 13 residues. Between the trimmed V and J ends, which lost 4 bases and 3 bases, there was a span of 10 bases. Germline CDR1 reads MDHEN; CDR2 reads SYDVKM. CDR3 DNA sequence: TGTGCCAGCAGTTCGGCCGGGAACTACGAGCAGTACTTC. This translates into CASSSAGNYEQYF.

This rearrangement joins TRBV12-3 or TRBV12-4 to TRBJ1-4; 7 nucleotides match TRBD1. Trimming cost V 5 bases and J 8 bases; bases outside gene matches: 5. The CDR3 spans 13 residues. CDR3 nucleotides: TGTGCCAGCAGTCGGACAGGAGGGGAAAAACTGTTTTTT. Its translation: CASSRTGGEKLFF.

The chain is built from TRBV7-9 and TRBJ2-2; D perhaps matches TRBD1 (6 bases). Germline lookup yields CDR1 SEHNR and CDR2 FQNEAQ (reference sequence). The V end was cut by 1 base, the J end by 9 bases, with 18 bases between. CDR3 length: 16 amino acids. The CDR3 sequence: CASSLELDRGARELFF. For the CDR3, the DNA is TGTGCCAGCAGCTTAGAGCTGGACAGAGGGGCCCGGGAGCTGTTTTTT.